This TCR beta chain appears in the sequencing data of a study of blood T cells in healthy people across ages. Turning to this clonotype: Its cognate antigen is unknown.

V lost 1 base to trimming and J lost 4 bases; unmatched junction nucleotides: 4. From germline, CDR1 is SEHNR and CDR2 FQNEAQ (reference sequence). The CDR3 covers 15 residues. General study results and limits: Per million T cells, TCR beta diversity dropped about linearly as age rose.

With a J-beta primer mix and a sample-barcoded 5' primer, a second PCR ran roughly 6 to 11 cycles. With 12 random nucleotides, a template-switch adaptor tagged each individual cDNA molecule. Each CDR3 protein gets one entry after TCRdb re-called the 5' RACE reads with MiXCR. The repertoire holds 550,000 to 650,000 distinct CDR3 sequences, with approximately 30% as singletons. Around 9.4 milliliters was the volume of peripheral blood drawn from each donor. This clonotype was sampled from a woman older than 75 in good health. Sequenced sample: blood. The chain joins TRBV7-9 to TRBJ2-1, with 7 positions matching TRBD2. The CDR3 DNA is TGTGCCAGCAGCTTAGGTACTAGCGTTTACAATGAGCAGTTCTTC. Its translation is CASSLGTSVYNEQFF.